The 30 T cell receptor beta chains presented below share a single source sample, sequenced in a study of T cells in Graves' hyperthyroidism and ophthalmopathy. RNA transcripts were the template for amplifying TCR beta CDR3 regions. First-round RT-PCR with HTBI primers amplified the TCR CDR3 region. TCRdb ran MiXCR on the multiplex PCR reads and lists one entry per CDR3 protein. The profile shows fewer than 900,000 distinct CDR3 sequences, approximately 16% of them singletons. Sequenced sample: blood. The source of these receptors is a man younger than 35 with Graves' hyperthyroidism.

The CDR3: CSARLRTGDEQYF. CDR3 bases: TGCAGTGCTAGACTCCGGACAGGGGACGAGCAGTACTTC. This chain joins TRBV20-1 and TRBJ2-7, with TRBD1 matching over 9 bases. V lost 2 bases, J lost 5 bases, and 4 bases stayed unmatched. The V gene's germline CDR1 is DFQATT and CDR2 SNEGSKA (reference sequence). This CDR3 region has 13 residues.

CDR3 amino acids: CASKQGFSGANVLTF. The CDR3 nucleotides read TGCGCCAGCAAGCAGGGATTCTCTGGGGCCAACGTCCTGACTTTC. The chain employs TRBV5-1 and TRBJ2-6, with D tentatively TRBD1 (5 bases). The CDR3 contains 15 residues. The V end was cut by 6 bases, the J end by 0 bases, with 10 bases between. CDR1 and CDR2 (germline): SGHRS, YFSETQ.

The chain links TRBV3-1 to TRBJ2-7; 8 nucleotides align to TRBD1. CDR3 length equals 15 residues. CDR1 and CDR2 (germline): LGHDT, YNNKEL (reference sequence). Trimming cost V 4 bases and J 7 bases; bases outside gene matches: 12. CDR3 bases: TGTGCCAGCAGCCGCCCGGGACAGGCACGATATGAGCAGTACTTC. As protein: CASSRPGQARYEQYF.

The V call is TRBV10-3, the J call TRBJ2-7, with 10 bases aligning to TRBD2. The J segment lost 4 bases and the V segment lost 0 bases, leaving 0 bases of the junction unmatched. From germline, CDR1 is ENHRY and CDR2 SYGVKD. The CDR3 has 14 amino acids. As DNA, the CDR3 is TGTGCCATCAGTGAGTCGACTAGCGGGTACGAGCAGTACTTC. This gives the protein CAISESTSGYEQYF.

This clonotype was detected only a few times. CDR3 sequence: CSARDRWGSDEQYF. The CDR3 nucleotides are TGCAGTGCTAGAGATAGGTGGGGATCCGACGAGCAGTACTTC. V gene TRBV20-1 combines with J gene TRBJ2-7; D is ambiguous. CDR3 size: 14 residues. Germline assignment: CDR1 DFQATT and CDR2 SNEGSKA (reference sequence). Between the trimmed V and J ends, which lost 0 bases and 5 bases, there was a span of 14 bases.

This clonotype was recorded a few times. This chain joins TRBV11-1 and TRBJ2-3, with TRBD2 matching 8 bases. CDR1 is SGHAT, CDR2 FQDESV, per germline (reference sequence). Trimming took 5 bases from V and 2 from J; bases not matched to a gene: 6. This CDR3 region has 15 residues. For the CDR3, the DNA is TGTGCCAGCAGCCCTACTAGCGGATTCACAGATACGCAGTATTTT. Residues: CASSPTSGFTDTQYF.

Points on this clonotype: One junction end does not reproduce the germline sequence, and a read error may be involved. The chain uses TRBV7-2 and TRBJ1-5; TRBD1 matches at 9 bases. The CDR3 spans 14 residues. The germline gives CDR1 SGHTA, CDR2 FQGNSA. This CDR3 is CACSLYRGRQPQHF. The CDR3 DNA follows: TGTGCCTGCAGCTTATACAGGGGGCGGCAGCCCCAGCATTTT.

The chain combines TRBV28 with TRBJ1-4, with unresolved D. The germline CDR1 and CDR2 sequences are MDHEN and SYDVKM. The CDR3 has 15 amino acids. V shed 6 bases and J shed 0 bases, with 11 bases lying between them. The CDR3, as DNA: TGTGCCAGCAGCCCCGCGCTTGCAACTAATGAAAAACTGTTTTTT. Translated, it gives CASSPALATNEKLFF.

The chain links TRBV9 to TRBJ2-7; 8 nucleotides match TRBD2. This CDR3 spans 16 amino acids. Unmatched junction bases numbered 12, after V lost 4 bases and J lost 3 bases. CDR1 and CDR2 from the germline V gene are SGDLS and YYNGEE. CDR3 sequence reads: CASSPQGGRSGYEQYF. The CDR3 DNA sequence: TGTGCCAGCAGCCCCCAGGGCGGGAGGTCGGGCTACGAGCAGTACTTC. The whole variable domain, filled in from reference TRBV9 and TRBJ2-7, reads DSGVTQTPKHLITATGQRVTLRCSPRSGDLSVYWYQQSLDQGLQFLIQYYNGEERAKGNILERFSAQQFPDLHSELNLSSLELGDSALYFCASSPQGGRSGYEQYFGPGTRLTVT.

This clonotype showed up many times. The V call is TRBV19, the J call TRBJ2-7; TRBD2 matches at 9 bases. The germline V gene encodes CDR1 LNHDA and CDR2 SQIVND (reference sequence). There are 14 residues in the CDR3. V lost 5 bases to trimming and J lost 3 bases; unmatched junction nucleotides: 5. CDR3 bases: TGTGCCAGTAGTCCTAGCGGGAACGTCTACGAGCAGTACTTC. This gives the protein CASSPSGNVYEQYF.

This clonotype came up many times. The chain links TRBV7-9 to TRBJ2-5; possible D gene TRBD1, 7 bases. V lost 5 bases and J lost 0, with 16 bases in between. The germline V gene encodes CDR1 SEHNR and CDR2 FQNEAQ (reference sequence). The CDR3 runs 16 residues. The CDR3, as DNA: TGTGCCAGCAGCCACATCAGGGGGGCAGACCAAGAGACCCAGTACTTC. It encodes CASSHIRGADQETQYF.

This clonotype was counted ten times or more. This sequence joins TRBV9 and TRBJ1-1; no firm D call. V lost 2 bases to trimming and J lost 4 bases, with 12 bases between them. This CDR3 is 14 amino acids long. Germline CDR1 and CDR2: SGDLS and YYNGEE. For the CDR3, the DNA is TGTGCCAGCAGCGTTGGGCAAGGAAGCACTGAAGCTTTCTTT. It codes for CASSVGQGSTEAFF. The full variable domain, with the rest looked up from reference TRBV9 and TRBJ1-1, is DSGVTQTPKHLITATGQRVTLRCSPRSGDLSVYWYQQSLDQGLQFLIQYYNGEERAKGNILERFSAQQFPDLHSELNLSSLELGDSALYFCASSVGQGSTEAFFGQGTRLTVV.

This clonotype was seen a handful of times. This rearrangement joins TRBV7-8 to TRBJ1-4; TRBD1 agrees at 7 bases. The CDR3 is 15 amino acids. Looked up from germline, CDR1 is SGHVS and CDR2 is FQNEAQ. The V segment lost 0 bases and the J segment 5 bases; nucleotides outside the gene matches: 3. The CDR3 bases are TGTGCCAGCAGCTTAGCCCAGGGGGGGAATGAAAAACTGTTTTTT. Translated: CASSLAQGGNEKLFF. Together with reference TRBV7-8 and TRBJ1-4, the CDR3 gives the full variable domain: GAGVSQSPRYKVAKRGQDVALRCDPISGHVSLFWYQQALGQGPEFLTYFQNEAQLDKSGLPSDRFFAERPEGSVSTLKIQRTQQEDSAVYLCASSLAQGGNEKLFFGSGTQLSVL.

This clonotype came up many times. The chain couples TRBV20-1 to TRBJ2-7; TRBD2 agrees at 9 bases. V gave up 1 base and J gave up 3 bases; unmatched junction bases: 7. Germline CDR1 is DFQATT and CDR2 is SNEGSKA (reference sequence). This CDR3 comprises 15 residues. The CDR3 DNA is TGCAGTGCTAGAGGCCTTAGCGGGAGTAACTACGAGCAGTACTTC. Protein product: CSARGLSGSNYEQYF.

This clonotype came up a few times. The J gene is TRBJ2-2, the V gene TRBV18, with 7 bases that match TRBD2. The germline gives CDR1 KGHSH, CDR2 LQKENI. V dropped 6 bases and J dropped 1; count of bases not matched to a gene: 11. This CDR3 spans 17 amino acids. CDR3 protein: CASSSDLLAVNTGELFF. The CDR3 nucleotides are TGTGCCAGCTCGTCGGATCTCCTAGCGGTGAACACCGGGGAGCTGTTTTTT.

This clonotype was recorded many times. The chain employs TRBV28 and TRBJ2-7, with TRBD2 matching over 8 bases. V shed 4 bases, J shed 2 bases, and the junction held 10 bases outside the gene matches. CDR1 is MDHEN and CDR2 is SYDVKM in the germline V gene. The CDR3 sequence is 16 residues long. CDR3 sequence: CASSSPGAGGPYEQYF. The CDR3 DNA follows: TGTGCCAGCAGTTCTCCGGGGGCGGGAGGCCCCTACGAGCAGTACTTC. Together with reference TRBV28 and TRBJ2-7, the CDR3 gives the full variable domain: DVKVTQSSRYLVKRTGEKVFLECVQDMDHENMFWYRQDPGLGLRLIYFSYDVKMKEKGDIPEGYSVSREKKERFSLILESASTNQTSMYLCASSSPGAGGPYEQYFGPGTRLTVT.

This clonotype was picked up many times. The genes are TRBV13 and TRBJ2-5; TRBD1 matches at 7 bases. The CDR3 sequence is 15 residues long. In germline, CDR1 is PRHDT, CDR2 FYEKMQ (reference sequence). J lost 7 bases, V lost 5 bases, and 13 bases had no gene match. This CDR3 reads CASSTRTGVGVTQYF. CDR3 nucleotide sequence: TGTGCCAGCAGCACCCGGACAGGCGTTGGGGTGACCCAGTACTTC.

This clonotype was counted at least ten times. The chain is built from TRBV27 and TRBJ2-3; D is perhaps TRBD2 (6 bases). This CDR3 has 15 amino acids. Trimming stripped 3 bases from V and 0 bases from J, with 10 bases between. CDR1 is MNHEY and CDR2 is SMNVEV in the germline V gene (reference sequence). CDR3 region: CASSFGAGSTDTQYF. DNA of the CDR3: TGTGCCAGCAGTTTTGGGGCGGGAAGCACAGATACGCAGTATTTT.

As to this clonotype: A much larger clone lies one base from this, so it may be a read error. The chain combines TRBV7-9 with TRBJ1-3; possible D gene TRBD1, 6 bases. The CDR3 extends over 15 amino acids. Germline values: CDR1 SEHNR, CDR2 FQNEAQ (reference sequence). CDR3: CASTRAGGPGNTICF. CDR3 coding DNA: TGTGCCAGCACTAGAGCCGGGGGGCCTGGAAACACCATATGTTTT.

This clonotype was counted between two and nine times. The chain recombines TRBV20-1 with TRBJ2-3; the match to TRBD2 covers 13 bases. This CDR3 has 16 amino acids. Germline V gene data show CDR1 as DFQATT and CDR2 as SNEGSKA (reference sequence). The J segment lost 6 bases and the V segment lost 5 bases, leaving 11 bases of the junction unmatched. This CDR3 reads CSASGTSGTRSDTQYF. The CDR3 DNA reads TGCAGTGCTTCCGGGACTAGCGGGACCCGATCGGATACGCAGTATTTT.

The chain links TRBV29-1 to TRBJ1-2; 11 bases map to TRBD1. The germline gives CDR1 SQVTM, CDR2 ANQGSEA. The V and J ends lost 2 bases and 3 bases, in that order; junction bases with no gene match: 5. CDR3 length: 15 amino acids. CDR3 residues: CSVEMPGQGDYGYTF. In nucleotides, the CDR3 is TGCAGCGTTGAAATGCCGGGACAGGGGGACTATGGCTACACCTTC.

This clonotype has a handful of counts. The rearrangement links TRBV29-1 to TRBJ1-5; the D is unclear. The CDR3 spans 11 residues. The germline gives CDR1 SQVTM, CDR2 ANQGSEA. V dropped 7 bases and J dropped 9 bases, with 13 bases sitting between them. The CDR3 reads CSATPHGPQHF. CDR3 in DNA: TGCAGCGCGACCCCCCACGGGCCCCAGCATTTT.

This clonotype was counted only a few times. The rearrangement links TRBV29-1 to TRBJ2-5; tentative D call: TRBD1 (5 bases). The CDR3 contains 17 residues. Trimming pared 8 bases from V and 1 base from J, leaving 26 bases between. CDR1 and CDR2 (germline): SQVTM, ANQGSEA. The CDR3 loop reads CSPGKGKESKAQETQYF. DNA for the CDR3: TGCAGCCCTGGGAAGGGGAAGGAATCGAAGGCCCAAGAGACCCAGTACTTC.

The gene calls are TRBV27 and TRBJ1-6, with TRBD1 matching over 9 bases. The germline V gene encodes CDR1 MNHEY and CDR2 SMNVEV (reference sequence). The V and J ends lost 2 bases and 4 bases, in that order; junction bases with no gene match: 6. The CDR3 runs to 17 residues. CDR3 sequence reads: CASSLRQGQGYNSPLHF. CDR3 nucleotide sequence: TGTGCCAGCAGTTTACGCCAGGGACAGGGATATAATTCACCCCTCCACTTT.

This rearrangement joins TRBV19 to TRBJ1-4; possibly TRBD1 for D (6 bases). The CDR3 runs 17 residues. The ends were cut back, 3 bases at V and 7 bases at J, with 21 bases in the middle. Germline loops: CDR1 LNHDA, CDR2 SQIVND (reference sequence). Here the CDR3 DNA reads TGTGCCAGTAGTATGGGCTATATGGGGGGCGTCGCTGAAAAACTGTTTTTT. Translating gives CASSMGYMGGVAEKLFF.

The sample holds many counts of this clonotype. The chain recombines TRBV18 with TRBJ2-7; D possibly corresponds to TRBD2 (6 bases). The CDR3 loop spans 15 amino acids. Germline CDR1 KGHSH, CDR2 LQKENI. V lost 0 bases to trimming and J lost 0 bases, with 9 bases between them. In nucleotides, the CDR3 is TGTGCCAGCTCACCACCGGGCGGGACCTCCTACGAGCAGTACTTC. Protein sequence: CASSPPGGTSYEQYF.

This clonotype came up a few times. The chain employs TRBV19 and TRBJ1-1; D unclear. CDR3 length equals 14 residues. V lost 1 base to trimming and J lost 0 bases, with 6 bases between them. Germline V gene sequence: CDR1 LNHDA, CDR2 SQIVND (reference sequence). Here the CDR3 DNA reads TGTGCCAGTAGTATAGGGCAGATGAACACTGAAGCTTTCTTT. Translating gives CASSIGQMNTEAFF.

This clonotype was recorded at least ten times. The CDR3 nucleotides read TGTGCCAGCAGTTTAAGGACTGAAGCTTTCTTT. It encodes CASSLRTEAFF. The chain couples TRBV28 to TRBJ1-1, with unresolved D. Germline-derived CDR1 and CDR2 are MDHEN and SYDVKM. Deletions cut 2 bases from V and 5 bases from J, with 3 bases between. The CDR3 covers 11 residues.

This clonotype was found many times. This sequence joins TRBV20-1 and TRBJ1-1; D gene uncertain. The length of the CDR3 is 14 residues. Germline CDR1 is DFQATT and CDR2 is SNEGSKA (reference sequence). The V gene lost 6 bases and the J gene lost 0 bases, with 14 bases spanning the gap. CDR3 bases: TGCAGTGCCTTGAGGATGAGGATGAACACTGAAGCTTTCTTT. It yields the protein CSALRMRMNTEAFF.

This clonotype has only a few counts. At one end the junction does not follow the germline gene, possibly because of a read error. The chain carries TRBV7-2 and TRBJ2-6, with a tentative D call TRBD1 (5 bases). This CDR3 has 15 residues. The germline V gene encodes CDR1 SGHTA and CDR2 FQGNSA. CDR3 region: CASRPTGGGADVLTF. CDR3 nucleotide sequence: TGTGCCAGCAGGCCAACCGGTGGTGGGGCCGACGTCCTGACTTTC. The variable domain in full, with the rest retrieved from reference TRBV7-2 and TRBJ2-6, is GAGVSQSPSNKVTEKGKDVELRCDPISGHTALYWYRQSLGQGLEFLIYFQGNSAPDKSGLPSDRFSAERTGGSVSTLTIQRTQQEDSAVYLCASRPTGGGADVLTFGAGSRLTVL.